The present T cell receptor beta chain was sequenced within a study of technical replicates of blood from several donors. TCRdb's table, derived via immunoSEQ multiplex PCR, lists solely in-frame clones and lacks some. The repertoire holds 13,000 to 15,000 clones, roughly 80% seen once, with 11% in the top ten. The V end lost 5 bases, the J end lost 7 bases, and 11 bases lay between the germline ends. CDR3 size: 12 residues. Germline V CDR1 and CDR2: MDHEN, SYDVKM. The specimen sequenced was PBMCs. This clonotype was obtained from a human donor in good health. V usage is TRBV28 and J usage is TRBJ1-2; D call uncertain. The CDR3 DNA reads as TGTGCCAGCAGTACCAGGCCCTCTGGCTACACCTTC. This translates into CASSTRPSGYTF.